A single sample is the source of the 28 T cell receptor beta chains below, sequenced in a study of blood T cell repertoires in COVID-19. Only in-frame clones appear in the TCRdb table, and some are missing; sequencing was by immunoSEQ multiplex PCR. The data show some 190,000 clones, about 85% seen once. Sequenced sample: peripheral blood. The receptors were gathered from an elderly woman with acute or convalescent COVID-19.

The chain has TRBV28 and TRBJ2-3; a weak D match, TRBD1 (5 bases). V lost 8 bases and J lost 7, with 13 bases in between. From germline, CDR1 is MDHEN and CDR2 SYDVKM. This CDR3 is 12 amino acids long. The CDR3 DNA sequence: TGTGCCAGCTCCCAGGGCTTCAATACGCAGTATTTT. This sequence encodes CASSQGFNTQYF.

The chain is built from TRBV14 and TRBJ2-5; D is perhaps TRBD1 (5 bases). There are 15 residues in the CDR3. V gave up 0 bases and J gave up 5 bases, with 13 bases separating them. CDR1 SGHDN and CDR2 FVKESK come from the germline V gene. CDR3 amino acids: CASSQEKGKGETQYF. The CDR3 nucleotides read TGTGCCAGCAGCCAAGAGAAGGGAAAGGGGGAGACCCAGTACTTC.

V gene TRBV6-2 or TRBV6-3 combines with J gene TRBJ2-5; a possible D gene is TRBD1 (6 bases). The CDR3 has 15 residues. Between the trimmed V and J ends, which lost 0 bases and 0 bases, there was a span of 8 bases. Germline assignment: CDR1 MNHEY and CDR2 SVGEGT. CDR3 sequence reads: CASSYSNRDQETQYF. The DNA of the CDR3 is TGTGCCAGCAGTTACTCGAACAGGGACCAAGAGACCCAGTACTTC.

The chain has TRBV5-1 and TRBJ1-1, with no clear D. This CDR3 region has 14 residues. V was clipped by 4 bases and J by 5 bases, with 15 bases between them. Germline values: CDR1 SGHRS, CDR2 YFSETQ. This CDR3 is CASSNPEWETEAFF. DNA of the CDR3: TGCGCCAGCAGCAACCCCGAGTGGGAGACTGAAGCTTTCTTT.

The J gene is TRBJ1-4, the V gene TRBV9, with D possibly being TRBD1 (5 bases). In germline, CDR1 is SGDLS, CDR2 YYNGEE. The ends were cut back, 3 bases at V and 10 bases at J, with 13 bases in the middle. CDR3 size: 13 residues. This CDR3 is CASSAGSPRKLFF. In DNA, the CDR3 is TGTGCCAGCAGCGCAGGGTCCCCCAGAAAACTGTTTTTT.

The chain carries TRBV7-2 and TRBJ1-4; 7 bases are a match to TRBD1. The CDR3 sequence is 13 residues long. After removal of 5 bases from V and 7 bases from J, the junction contained 4 bases not matched to a gene. Germline V lookup: CDR1 SGHTA, CDR2 FQGNSA. The CDR3 DNA sequence: TGTGCCAGCAGCAACCGACAGGGTGAAAAACTGTTTTTT. This translates into CASSNRQGEKLFF.

The J gene is TRBJ1-1, the V gene TRBV5-1; a weak D match, TRBD1 (6 bases). The CDR3 sequence is 15 residues long. The V end lost 4 bases, the J end lost 4 bases, and 17 bases lay between the germline ends. Germline CDR1 SGHRS, CDR2 YFSETQ. The CDR3 loop reads CASSAERGRVTEAFF. As DNA, the CDR3 is TGCGCCAGCAGCGCGGAGCGGGGGCGAGTCACTGAAGCTTTCTTT.

The genes are TRBV19 and TRBJ2-5; D is possibly TRBD2 (5 bases). Germline CDR1 and CDR2: LNHDA and SQIVND (reference sequence). V was shortened by 4 bases and J by 5 bases, with 11 bases between the two germline ends. The CDR3 loop spans 13 amino acids. DNA of the CDR3: TGTGCCAGTAGTAGAGGGATAATGGAGACCCAGTACTTC. This gives the protein CASSRGIMETQYF.

The chain combines TRBV6-5 with TRBJ2-1; the match to TRBD2 covers 16 bases. Unmatched junction bases numbered 3, after V lost 2 bases and J lost 8 bases. There are 16 residues in the CDR3. The germline V gene encodes CDR1 MNHEY and CDR2 SVGAGI. The CDR3 is CASSYRGTSGRDEQFF. In nucleotides, the CDR3 is TGTGCCAGCAGTTACCGGGGGACTAGCGGGAGGGATGAGCAGTTCTTC.

The V gene is TRBV27, the J gene TRBJ1-2; 8 positions agree with TRBD1. The ends lost 2 bases at V and 6 bases at J; junction bases unmatched: 5. Germline assignment: CDR1 MNHEY and CDR2 SMNVEV (reference sequence). The CDR3 is 14 amino acids. CDR3 sequence reads: CASSLSGRGHGYTF. CDR3 nucleotide sequence: TGTGCCAGCAGTTTAAGTGGCAGGGGGCATGGCTACACCTTC.

Written as DNA, the CDR3 is TGTGCCAGCAGTTACTCTAGAAGTAGCTCACCCCTCCACTTT. This codes for CASSYSRSSSPLHF. This chain joins TRBV6-6 and TRBJ1-6, with unresolved D. The CDR3 consists of 14 residues. CDR1 is MNHNY, CDR2 SVGAGI, per germline (reference sequence). V lost 0 bases to trimming and J lost 10 bases, with 10 bases between them.

The chain has TRBV21-1 and TRBJ2-7; no DNA check was done on the table's D call, TRBD2. TRBV21-1 is termed a pseudogene. CDR3 length: 17 amino acids. CDR3 DNA sequence: TGTGCCAGCAGCCACCCGACTAGCGGGAGGACAACCTACGAGCAGTACTTC. It specifies CASSHPTSGRTTYEQYF.

V and J are TRBV7-3 and TRBJ2-1; 7 bases match TRBD2. Trimming took 5 bases from V and 6 from J; bases not matched to a gene: 16. CDR3 size: 17 residues. In germline, CDR1 is SGHTA, CDR2 FQGTGA. The DNA for the CDR3 is TGTGCCAGCAGCCGAAGCAGCGGGACTCCCGGAATCAATGAGCAGTTCTTC. It yields the protein CASSRSSGTPGINEQFF.

V usage is TRBV7-9 and J usage is TRBJ1-1; 7 nucleotides agree with TRBD1. The CDR3 sequence is 15 residues long. V was clipped by 5 bases and J by 2 bases; unmatched bases: 8. Germline V CDR1 and CDR2: SEHNR, FQNEAQ (reference sequence). CDR3 DNA sequence: TGTGCCAGCAGCCTACAGGGGCTGGGAAACACTGAAGCTTTCTTT. Its protein product is CASSLQGLGNTEAFF.

This clone showed up just once. The CDR3 spells CAGGQGSSYNSPLHF. CDR3 DNA: TGTGCCGGGGGACAGGGAAGCTCCTATAATTCACCCCTCCACTTT. The chain carries TRBV6-6 and TRBJ1-6; 9 bases line up with TRBD1. Per the germline V gene, CDR1 is MNHNY and CDR2 is SVGAGI (reference sequence). V gave up 11 bases and J gave up 0 bases; unmatched junction bases: 5. This CDR3 spans 15 amino acids.

The V gene is TRBV6-2 or TRBV6-3, the J gene TRBJ1-5; perhaps TRBD1 as D (6 bases). Trimming removed 2 bases from V and 0 bases from J, with 17 bases in between. The CDR3 is 18 amino acids. Germline V gene data show CDR1 as MNHEY and CDR2 as SVGEGT. The CDR3 sequence: CASSYPGQTLYSNQPQHF. The CDR3 DNA is TGTGCCAGCAGTTACCCCGGACAGACACTATATAGCAATCAGCCCCAGCATTTT.

This rearrangement joins TRBV6-4 to TRBJ1-1; 7 nucleotides line up with TRBD1. The ends lost 7 bases at V and 7 bases at J; junction bases unmatched: 9. This CDR3 comprises 13 residues. The V gene's germline CDR1 is MRHNA and CDR2 SNTAGT. The CDR3 region is CASNIQGHLEAFF. The CDR3 nucleotides read TGTGCCAGCAATATACAGGGGCACCTTGAAGCTTTCTTT.

CDR3: CAWSVGGEQFF. CDR3 in DNA: TGTGCCTGGAGTGTCGGCGGTGAGCAGTTCTTC. The chain recombines TRBV30 with TRBJ2-1; D gene unclear. CDR1 is GTSNPN and CDR2 is SVGIG in the germline V gene (reference sequence). V was clipped by 0 bases and J by 9 bases, with 6 bases between them. This CDR3 is 11 amino acids long.

The rearrangement joins TRBV24-1 to TRBJ1-2; weak D call: TRBD1 (6 bases). V dropped 6 bases and J dropped 2 bases, with 18 bases sitting between them. Germline assignment: CDR1 KGHDR and CDR2 SFDVKD. CDR3 length equals 16 residues. The CDR3 spells CATSLPGQPPNYGYTF. CDR3 bases: TGTGCCACCAGTCTCCCCGGACAGCCTCCCAACTATGGCTACACCTTC.

In this sample, this clone turned up many times. CDR3 sequence (DNA): TGTGCCAGTAGTATAGGGCACTCGGGAGAAGCTTTCTTT. This gives the protein CASSIGHSGEAFF. V gene TRBV19 combines with J gene TRBJ1-1, with D hard to call. V lost 1 base to trimming and J lost 8 bases, with 11 bases between them. The CDR3 runs 13 residues. From germline, CDR1 is LNHDA and CDR2 SQIVND (reference sequence).

This clone was counted a few times. The V gene is TRBV7-8, the J gene TRBJ1-6; D possibly corresponds to TRBD1 (5 bases). Trimming pared 5 bases from V and 7 bases from J, leaving 12 bases between. Germline-derived CDR1 and CDR2 are SGHVS and FQNEAQ. This CDR3 has 14 residues. CDR3 amino acids: CASSLRGLNSPLHF. The CDR3 DNA follows: TGTGCCAGCAGCCTAAGGGGCCTCAATTCACCCCTCCACTTT.

This clone was seen only once. This sequence joins TRBV3-1 (or the pseudogene TRBV3-2) and TRBJ1-2; D perhaps matches TRBD1 (6 bases). The V and J ends lost 5 bases and 3 bases respectively, with 19 bases between them. This CDR3 comprises 16 residues. Germline V gene lookup returns CDR1 LGHDT and CDR2 YNNKEL (reference sequence). Here the CDR3 DNA reads TGTGCCAGCAGCTCTCGAAGTTCGACAGGTGACTATGGCTACACCTTC. Translation gives CASSSRSSTGDYGYTF.

This clone has only a few counts. The chain recombines TRBV5-6 with TRBJ1-2; the D is unclear. Germline V gene sequence: CDR1 SGHDT, CDR2 YYEEEE. Trimming left V 0 bases short and J 6 bases short, with 15 bases between. The CDR3 is 15 amino acids. The CDR3 bases are TGTGCCAGCAGCTTGGGGCAGACGGCGGTAAATGGCTACACCTTC. It is translated as CASSLGQTAVNGYTF.

The genes are TRBV7-6 and TRBJ1-4; TRBD1 aligns across 8 bases. Germline values: CDR1 SGHVS, CDR2 FNYEAQ. With V trimmed by 5 bases and J by 3 bases, 11 bases remained unmatched. This CDR3 is built from 17 residues. This chain's CDR3 is CASSLFTPGQANEKLFF. The CDR3 region has the DNA TGTGCCAGCAGCCTATTCACACCGGGACAGGCTAATGAAAAACTGTTTTTT.

J is TRBJ1-4 and V is TRBV4-2, with D unclear. This CDR3 has 13 residues. Trimming took off 3 bases at V and 5 bases at J, with 7 bases between the two ends. The V gene's germline CDR1 is LGHNA and CDR2 YNFKEQ. The CDR3 region has the DNA TGTGCCAGCAGCCATAGGGAGAATGAAAAACTGTTTTTT. As protein: CASSHRENEKLFF.

This clone was observed a handful of times. The chain combines TRBV12-3 or TRBV12-4 with TRBJ1-6, with D uncertain. V was trimmed by 2 bases and J by 8 bases, leaving 7 bases between them. The CDR3 length is 13 residues. The CDR3 coding sequence is TGTGCCAGCAGTTTACTCCGGGATTCACCCCTCCACTTT. Translation gives CASSLLRDSPLHF.

The chain links TRBV6-2 or TRBV6-3 to TRBJ1-5, with 8 bases fitting TRBD1. V was pared by 0 bases and J by 0 bases, with 13 bases of the junction left unmatched. Germline V CDR1 and CDR2: MNHEY, SVGEGT. This CDR3 spans 20 amino acids. CDR3 amino acids: CASSYSPGQGSRYSNQPQHF. CDR3 in DNA: TGTGCCAGCAGTTACTCCCCCGGACAGGGTTCAAGGTATAGCAATCAGCCCCAGCATTTT.

The rearrangement uses TRBV18 and TRBJ1-1; 9 bases are a match to TRBD1. Germline assignment: CDR1 KGHSH and CDR2 LQKENI. The CDR3 is 15 amino acids. Trimming took 3 bases from V and 10 from J; bases not matched to a gene: 12. The CDR3 nucleotides are TGTGCCAGCTCACCGACTCCGGGACAGGGAGTACGAGCTTTCTTT. It codes for CASSPTPGQGVRAFF.